A selection of T cell receptor beta chains follows, all from one sample in a study of blood T cells in healthy people across ages. One entry per CDR3 protein results from TCRdb running MiXCR on the 5' RACE reads. The table lists approximately 780,000 distinct CDR3 sequences, 20% to 30% of them singletons. This same sample was also part of a study on T cells of mothers and their children.

The source material was blood. These receptors all come from a boy between 10 and 17 years old in good health. The conserved cysteine and the conserved F or W are not part of the CDR3 here. D genes are given only for firm matches.

D gene	V gene	J gene	CDR3 protein
NA	TRBV29-1	TRBJ2-3	SVELGDTQY
TRBD1	TRBV5-5	TRBJ2-7	ASSFEQGTGVF
NA	TRBV7-9	TRBJ1-5	ASSLLGYQPQH
TRBD1	TRBV29-1	TRBJ2-2	SVEARDRETGELF
TRBD1	TRBV4-1	NA	ASSHWDRGSLETQY
NA	TRBV6-1	TRBJ2-6	ASSEVGGFFGANVLT
TRBD2	TRBV12-3/TRBV12-4	TRBJ2-5	ASSLATGGPIQETQY
NA	TRBV5-1	TRBJ2-7	ASSFGPGDIYEQY
NA	TRBV2	TRBJ2-4	ASSEDANIQY
TRBD1	TRBV27	TRBJ1-6	ASSLYGTGGSPLH
TRBD1	TRBV5-1	TRBJ2-5	ASSAGTGRGETQY
TRBD1	TRBV2	TRBJ1-4	ASSATGKNEKLF
TRBD2	TRBV7-2	NA	ASSLSLASGPQETQY
NA	TRBV3-1	TRBJ2-7	ASSLVGGHEQY
NA	TRBV15	TRBJ1-2	ATSSPRRTNYGYT
NA	TRBV29-1	TRBJ2-5	SGMGQEETQY
NA	TRBV28	TRBJ2-5	ASSSSRGSGETQY
NA	TRBV25-1	TRBJ2-5	ASSELSMETQY
NA	TRBV2	TRBJ2-5	ASSKGTETQY
NA	TRBV10-3	TRBJ2-1	AISGGSAYNEQF
NA	TRBV6-6	TRBJ1-6	ASSYSTGWADSPLH
NA	TRBV6-5	TRBJ1-2	ASSYLDGRLNYGYT
NA	TRBV20-1	TRBJ1-2	SAISRDGTNYGYT
NA	TRBV5-1	TRBJ2-5	ASSFRGVKETQY
NA	TRBV12-3/TRBV12-4	TRBJ1-4	ASSAAGFEKLF
NA	TRBV6-6	TRBJ1-4	ATSGGGEEKLF
NA	TRBV25-1	TRBJ2-7	ASSRRGRSYEQY
NA	TRBV5-1	TRBJ1-4	ASSGGSTATNEKLF
TRBD2	TRBV13	TRBJ2-7	ASSEWSSGGRISYEQY
NA	TRBV5-1	TRBJ2-6	ASGLGGDSGANVLT
TRBD1	TRBV7-3	TRBJ2-2	ASSPTGQGAWNTGELF
NA	TRBV20-1	TRBJ1-4	SAAGSYEKLF
NA	TRBV12-3/TRBV12-4	TRBJ1-4	ASSLLGDEKLF
NA	TRBV20-1	TRBJ1-3	SAEGAANTIY
NA	TRBV28	TRBJ2-3	ASSSQGGVVADTQY
NA	TRBV5-6	TRBJ1-2	ASSWRGLESYGYT
NA	TRBV20-1	TRBJ1-2	SARRTENYGYT
NA	TRBV2	TRBJ1-2	ASSVGPGNGYT
NA	TRBV7-3	TRBJ1-2	ASSSPSGAGGYT
NA	TRBV12-3/TRBV12-4	TRBJ1-2	ASSLLLTGRGNYGYT
NA	TRBV10-1	TRBJ2-4	ASGRDPVDSIQY
TRBD2	TRBV12-3/TRBV12-4	TRBJ2-4	ASSSTSGGNIQY
TRBD1	TRBV6-1	TRBJ2-7	ASRRETGFSYEQY
NA	TRBV28	TRBJ1-4	ASTRGAANEKLF
NA	TRBV20-1	TRBJ1-3	SARGGTVGNTIY
NA	TRBV9	TRBJ2-5	ASSAGLSQETQY
TRBD1	TRBV20-1	TRBJ2-7	SARGGQGYEQY
NA	TRBV2	TRBJ2-2	ASSPHLGGAITGELF
TRBD1	TRBV29-1	TRBJ2-7	SVEVTGTGVHEQY
NA	TRBV25-1	TRBJ2-3	ASSEGGAYTDTQY
NA	TRBV9	TRBJ1-2	ASSADSYT
NA	TRBV20-1	TRBJ2-1	SATRGDSSYNEQF
TRBD1	TRBV6-5	TRBJ2-7	ASTASGTGGREQY